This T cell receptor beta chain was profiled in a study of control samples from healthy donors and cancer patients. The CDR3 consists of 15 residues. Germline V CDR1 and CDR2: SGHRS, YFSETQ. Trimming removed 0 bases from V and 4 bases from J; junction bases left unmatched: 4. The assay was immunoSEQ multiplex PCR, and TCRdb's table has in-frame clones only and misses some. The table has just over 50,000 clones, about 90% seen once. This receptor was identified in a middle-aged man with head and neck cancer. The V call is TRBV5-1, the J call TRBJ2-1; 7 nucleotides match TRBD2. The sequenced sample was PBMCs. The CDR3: CASSLGGLSYNEQFF. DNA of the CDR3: TGCGCCAGCAGCTTGGGGGGACTATCGTACAATGAGCAGTTCTTC.